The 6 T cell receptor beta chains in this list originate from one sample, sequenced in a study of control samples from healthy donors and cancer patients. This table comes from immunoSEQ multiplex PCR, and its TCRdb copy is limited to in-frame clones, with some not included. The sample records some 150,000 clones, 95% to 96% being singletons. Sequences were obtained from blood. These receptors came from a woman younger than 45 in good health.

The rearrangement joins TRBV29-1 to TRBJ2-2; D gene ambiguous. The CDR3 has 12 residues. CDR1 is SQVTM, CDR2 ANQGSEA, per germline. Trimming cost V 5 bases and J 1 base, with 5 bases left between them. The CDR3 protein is CSVSGNTGELFF. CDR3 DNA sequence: TGCAGCGTTTCCGGGAACACCGGGGAGCTGTTTTTT.

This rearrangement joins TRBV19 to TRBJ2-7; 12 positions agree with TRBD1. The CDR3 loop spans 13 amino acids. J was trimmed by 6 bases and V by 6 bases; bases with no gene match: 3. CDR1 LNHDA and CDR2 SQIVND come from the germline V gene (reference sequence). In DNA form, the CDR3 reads TGTGCCAGTAGCCGGGACAGGGGGCGCGAGCAGTACTTC. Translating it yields CASSRDRGREQYF.

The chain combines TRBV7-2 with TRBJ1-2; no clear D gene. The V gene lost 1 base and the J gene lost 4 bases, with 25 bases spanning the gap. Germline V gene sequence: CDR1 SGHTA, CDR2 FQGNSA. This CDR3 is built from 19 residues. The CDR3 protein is CASSLGFGTLPDDPYGYTF. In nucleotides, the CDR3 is TGTGCCAGCAGCTTAGGATTTGGCACCCTACCCGATGATCCCTATGGCTACACCTTC.

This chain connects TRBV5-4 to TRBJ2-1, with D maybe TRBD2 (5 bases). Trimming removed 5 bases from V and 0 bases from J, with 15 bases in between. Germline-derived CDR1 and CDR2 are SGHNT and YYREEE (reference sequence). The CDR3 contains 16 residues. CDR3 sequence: CASSRNRAVSYNEQFF. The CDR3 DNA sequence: TGTGCCAGCAGTCGCAACCGAGCGGTCTCCTACAATGAGCAGTTCTTC.

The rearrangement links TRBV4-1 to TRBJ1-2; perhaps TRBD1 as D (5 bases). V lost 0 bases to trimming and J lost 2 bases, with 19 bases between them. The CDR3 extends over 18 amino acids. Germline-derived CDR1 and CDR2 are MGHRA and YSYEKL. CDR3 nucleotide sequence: TGCGCCAGCAGCCAAGATCGTTGGGCCCGGGGCCCAAACTATGGCTACACCTTC. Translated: CASSQDRWARGPNYGYTF.

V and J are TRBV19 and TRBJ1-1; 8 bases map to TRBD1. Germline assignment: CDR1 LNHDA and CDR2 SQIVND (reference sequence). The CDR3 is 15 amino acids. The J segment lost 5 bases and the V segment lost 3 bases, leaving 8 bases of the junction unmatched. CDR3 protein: CASSISRQGRTEAFF. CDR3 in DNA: TGTGCCAGTAGTATCAGTAGACAGGGGAGGACTGAAGCTTTCTTT.